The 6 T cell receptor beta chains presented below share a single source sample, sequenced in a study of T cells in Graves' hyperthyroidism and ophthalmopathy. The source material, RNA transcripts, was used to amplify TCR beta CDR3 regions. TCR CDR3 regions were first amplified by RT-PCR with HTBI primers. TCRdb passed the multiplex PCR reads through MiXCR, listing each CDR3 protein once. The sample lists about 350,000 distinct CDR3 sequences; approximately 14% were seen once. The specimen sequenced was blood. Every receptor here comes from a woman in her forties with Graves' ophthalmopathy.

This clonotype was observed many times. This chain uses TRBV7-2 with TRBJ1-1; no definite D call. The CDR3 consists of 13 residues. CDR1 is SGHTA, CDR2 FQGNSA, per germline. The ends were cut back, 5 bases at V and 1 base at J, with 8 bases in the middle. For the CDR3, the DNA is TGTGCCAGCAGCGTATACAGGAACACTGAAGCTTTCTTT. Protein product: CASSVYRNTEAFF.

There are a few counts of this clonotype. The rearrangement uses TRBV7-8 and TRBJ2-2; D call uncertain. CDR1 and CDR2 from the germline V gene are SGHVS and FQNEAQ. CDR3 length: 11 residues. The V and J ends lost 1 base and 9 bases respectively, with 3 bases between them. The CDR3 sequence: CASSLVRELFF. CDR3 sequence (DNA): TGTGCCAGCAGCTTAGTCCGGGAGCTGTTTTTT.

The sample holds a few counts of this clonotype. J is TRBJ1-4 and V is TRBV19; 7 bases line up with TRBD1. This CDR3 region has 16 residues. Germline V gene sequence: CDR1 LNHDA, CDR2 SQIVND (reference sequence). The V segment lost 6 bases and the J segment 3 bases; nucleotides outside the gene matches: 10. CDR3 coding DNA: TGTGCCAGTAGGCCAATTGACAGGGTGGCTAATGAAAAACTGTTTTTT. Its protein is CASRPIDRVANEKLFF.

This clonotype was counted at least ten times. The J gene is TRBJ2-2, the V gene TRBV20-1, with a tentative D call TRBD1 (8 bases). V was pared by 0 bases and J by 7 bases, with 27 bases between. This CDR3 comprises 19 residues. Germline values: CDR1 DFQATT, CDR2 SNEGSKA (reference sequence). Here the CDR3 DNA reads TGCAGTGCTAGAGATCCCCTGGGCGGACAGGGAGGGGTTAGCGGGGAGCTGTTTTTT. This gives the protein CSARDPLGGQGGVSGELFF.

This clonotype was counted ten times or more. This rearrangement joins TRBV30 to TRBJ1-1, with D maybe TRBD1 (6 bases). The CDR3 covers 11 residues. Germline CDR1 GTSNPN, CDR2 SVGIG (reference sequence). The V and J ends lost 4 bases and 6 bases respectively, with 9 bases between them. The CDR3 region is CAWTQGSEAFF. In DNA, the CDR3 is TGTGCCTGGACACAGGGATCTGAAGCTTTCTTT.

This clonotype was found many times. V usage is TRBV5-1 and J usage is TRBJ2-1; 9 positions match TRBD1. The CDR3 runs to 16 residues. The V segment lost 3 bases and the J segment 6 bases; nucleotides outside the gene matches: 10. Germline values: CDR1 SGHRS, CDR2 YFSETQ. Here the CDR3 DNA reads TGCGCCAGCAGCTCCCGTCCCGGGACAGGGATCAATGAGCAGTTCTTC. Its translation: CASSSRPGTGINEQFF. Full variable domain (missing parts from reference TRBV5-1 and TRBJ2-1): KAGVTQTPRYLIKTRGQQVTLSCSPISGHRSVSWYQQTPGQGLQFLFEYFSETQRNKGNFPGRFSGRQFSNSRSEMNVSTLELGDSALYLCASSSRPGTGINEQFFGPGTRLTVL.